This T cell receptor beta chain was retrieved from a study of shared clonotypes between healthy human individuals. Germline V gene lookup returns CDR1 SGDLS and CDR2 YYNGEE. This CDR3 has 14 residues. Trimming cost V 3 bases and J 0 bases; bases outside gene matches: 1. Method: immunoSEQ multiplex PCR; TCRdb's copy keeps in-frame clones and lacks some. The profile covers about 2.1 million clones, with roughly 91% appearing a single time and around 1.7% taken by the ten largest. Naive CD8 cells lacked CD45RO, underwent positive selection for CCR7 and left out terminally differentiated effector memory CD45RA+ cells.

The V and J genes are TRBV9 and TRBJ2-7; 9 bases agree with TRBD2. Sequenced input: naive CD8+ T cells from PBMCs. The receptor was isolated from a man in his late teens or twenties in good health. Some clones in this sample may be carry-over from other donors' samples. The CDR3 reads CASSELAGSYEQYF. The DNA for the CDR3 is TGTGCCAGCAGCGAACTAGCGGGCTCCTACGAGCAGTACTTC.